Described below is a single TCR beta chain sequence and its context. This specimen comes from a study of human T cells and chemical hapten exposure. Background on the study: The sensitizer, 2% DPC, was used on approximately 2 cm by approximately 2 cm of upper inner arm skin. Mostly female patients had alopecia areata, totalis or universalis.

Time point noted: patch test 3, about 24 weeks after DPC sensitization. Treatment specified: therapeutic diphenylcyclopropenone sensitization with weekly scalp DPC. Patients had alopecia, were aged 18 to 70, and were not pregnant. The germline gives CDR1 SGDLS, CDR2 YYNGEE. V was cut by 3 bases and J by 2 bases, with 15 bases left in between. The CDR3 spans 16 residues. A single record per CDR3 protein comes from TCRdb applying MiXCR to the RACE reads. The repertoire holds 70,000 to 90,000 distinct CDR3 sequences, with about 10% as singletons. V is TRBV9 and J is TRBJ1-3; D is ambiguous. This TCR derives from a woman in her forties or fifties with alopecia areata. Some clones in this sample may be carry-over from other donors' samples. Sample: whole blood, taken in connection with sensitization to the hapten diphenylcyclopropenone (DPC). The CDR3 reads CASSASSRGPGNTIYF. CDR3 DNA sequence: TGTGCCAGCAGCGCTTCCAGCCGTGGCCCTGGAAACACCATATATTTT.